The sequence of this T cell receptor beta chain was determined in a study of control samples from healthy donors and cancer patients. A single count supports this clone. The sample holds other DNA sequences that translate to the same CDR3. Method: immunoSEQ multiplex PCR; TCRdb's copy keeps in-frame clones and lacks some. The table includes about 89,000 clones, about 83% detected once. Germline assignment: CDR1 GTSNPN and CDR2 SVGIG (reference sequence). CDR3 length: 16 amino acids. V gave up 4 bases and J gave up 0 bases; unmatched junction bases: 4. The chain employs TRBV30 and TRBJ2-5, with TRBD2 identical over 14 bases. Input material: blood. The receptor was isolated from a woman in her thirties or forties in good health. CDR3: CAWTGLAGGYQETQYF. The CDR3 DNA follows: TGTGCCTGGACTGGACTAGCGGGGGGCTACCAAGAGACCCAGTACTTC.